What follows are 3 T cell receptor beta chains derived from one specimen sequenced in a study of shared clonotypes between healthy human individuals. TCRdb's table, derived via immunoSEQ multiplex PCR, lists solely in-frame clones and lacks some. The data contain some 2,500,000 clones, 85% to 95% of them singletons. Material for sequencing was naive CD4+ T cells from PBMCs. Documented subset: CD45RA+ positively selected. These TCRs come from a young man in good health. Some clones in this sample may be carry-over from other donors' samples.

The rearrangement links TRBV28 to TRBJ1-6; possible D gene TRBD1, 6 bases. Germline V gene sequence: CDR1 MDHEN, CDR2 SYDVKM. The length of the CDR3 is 16 residues. V was cut by 6 bases and J by 11 bases, with 23 bases left in between. For the CDR3, the DNA is TGTGCCAGCAGATCCGCTAGCTTAACAGGGAGCCCACCCCTCCACTTT. Translating it yields CASRSASLTGSPPLHF. Together with reference TRBV28 and TRBJ1-6, the CDR3 gives the full variable domain: DVKVTQSSRYLVKRTGEKVFLECVQDMDHENMFWYRQDPGLGLRLIYFSYDVKMKEKGDIPEGYSVSREKKERFSLILESASTNQTSMYLCASRSASLTGSPPLHFGNGTRLTVT.

The rearrangement links TRBV29-1 to TRBJ2-4, with D uncertain. The CDR3 is made up of 12 amino acids. In germline, CDR1 is SQVTM, CDR2 ANQGSEA. Trimming removed 1 base from V and 9 bases from J, with 10 bases in between. DNA of the CDR3: TGCAGCGTTGAAGGTACGCGTGGCATTCAGTACTTC. This sequence encodes CSVEGTRGIQYF.

Concerning this clone: Additional DNA sequences in this sample encode the identical CDR3. The chain is built from TRBV5-1 and TRBJ2-5; 7 nucleotides line up with TRBD2. The germline V gene has CDR1 SGHRS and CDR2 YFSETQ. CDR3 length: 16 residues. The V segment lost 0 bases and the J segment 0 bases; nucleotides outside the gene matches: 5. In DNA form, the CDR3 reads TGCGCCAGCAGCTTGGCGGCTAGCGGTAACCAAGAGACCCAGTACTTC. Translated: CASSLAASGNQETQYF.